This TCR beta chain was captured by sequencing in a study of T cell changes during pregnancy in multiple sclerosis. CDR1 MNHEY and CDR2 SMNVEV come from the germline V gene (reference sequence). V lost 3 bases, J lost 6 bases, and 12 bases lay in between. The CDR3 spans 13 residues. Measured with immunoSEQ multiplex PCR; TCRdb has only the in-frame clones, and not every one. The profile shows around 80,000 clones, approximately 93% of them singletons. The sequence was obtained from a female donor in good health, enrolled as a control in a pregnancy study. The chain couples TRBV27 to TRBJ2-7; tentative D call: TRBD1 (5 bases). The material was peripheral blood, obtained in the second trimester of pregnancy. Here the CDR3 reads CASSLVRVREQYF. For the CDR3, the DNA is TGTGCCAGCAGTTTGGTCAGGGTACGCGAGCAGTACTTC.